The sequence of this T cell receptor (beta chain) was determined in a study of shared clonotypes between healthy human individuals. At the level of the study: CD4 naive and memory got three plates each, CD8 naive two, CD8 memory one.

For each subset, genomic DNA was distributed in equal portions over several immunoSEQ plates. TCRdb's copy holds only in-frame clones and misses some; the assay was immunoSEQ multiplex PCR. The sample shows 980,000 or so clones, 76% of them seen only once. The V and J ends lost 2 bases and 6 bases respectively, with 12 bases between them. This CDR3 has 13 residues. Germline V lookup: CDR1 SGHNT, CDR2 YYREEE (reference sequence). This clone was recorded once. The chain links TRBV5-4 to TRBJ2-7; the D gene could be TRBD1 or TRBD2 (6 bases each). The sample comprised memory CD4+ T cells sorted from blood. Subset meaning: CD45RA-negative fraction. This clonotype originated in a man aged 18-30 years in good health. CDR3 sequence (DNA): TGTGCCAGCAGCTTAGGAGGGGGGCGCGAGCAGTACTTC. This translates into CASSLGGGREQYF.